This T cell receptor (beta chain) is drawn from a study of OX40 agonist ivuxolimab in advanced cancers. The wider study: Partial responses were achieved by three patients, one with hepatocellular carcinoma and two with cutaneous melanoma.

V lost 0 bases and J 2 bases, leaving 11 bases between the germline ends. The length of the CDR3 is 15 residues. Germline V gene sequence: CDR1 MNHEY, CDR2 SVGAGI. General study results and limits: Expanded clones were, on average, more numerous in CD8+ T cells than in CD4+.

This clone was seen more than once but under ten times. Its antigen is undetermined. Profiled with immunoSEQ multiplex PCR; TCRdb holds only in-frame clones, not every one. This table holds 35,000 to 50,000 clones, around nine tenths found once. The sample consisted of CD4+ or CD8+ T cells sorted from blood, taken in a trial of the OX40 agonist ivuxolimab. The chain joins TRBV6-5 to TRBJ2-7, with D unclear. The receptor was derived from an adult with an advanced solid tumor such as melanoma, head and neck, liver or kidney cancer. The CDR3: CASSYSGLGAYEQYF. CDR3 nucleotide sequence: TGTGCCAGCAGTTACTCGGGTCTAGGCGCCTACGAGCAGTACTTC.